This entry lists 17 T cell receptor beta chains sequenced from one sample in a study of beta chain features in type 1 diabetes. The study reverse transcribed the entire isolated RNA, so it sequenced expressed TCRB transcripts. Libraries were prepared by immunoSEQ multiplex PCR; TCRdb keeps only in-frame clonotypes and omits some of them. The sample yields hundreds of thousands of clones, approximately 8.2% seen once. The sequenced material came from central memory CD4+ T cells from blood. These receptors all come from a woman under 30 in good health.

This clone was seen only a few times. The rearrangement links TRBV7-2 to TRBJ2-1; TRBD2 matches 13 bases. Per the germline V gene, CDR1 is SGHTA and CDR2 is FQGNSA. J was trimmed by 3 bases and V by 5 bases; bases with no gene match: 13. This CDR3 spans 19 amino acids. CDR3 sequence: CASSPPGLAGALGYNEQFF. The CDR3 DNA sequence: TGTGCCAGCAGCCCCCCTGGACTAGCGGGAGCGTTAGGCTACAATGAGCAGTTCTTC. Full variable domain (remainder filled in from reference TRBV7-2 and TRBJ2-1): GAGVSQSPSNKVTEKGKDVELRCDPISGHTALYWYRQSLGQGLEFLIYFQGNSAPDKSGLPSDRFSAERTGGSVSTLTIQRTQQEDSAVYLCASSPPGLAGALGYNEQFFGPGTRLTVL.

This clone was seen a handful of times. The V gene is TRBV5-1, the J gene TRBJ2-1; 9 nucleotides line up with TRBD2. Germline trimming cut 5 bases from V and 7 bases from J; bases unmatched to any gene: 1. This CDR3 is built from 12 residues. Germline CDR1 reads SGHRS; CDR2 reads YFSETQ. The CDR3, as DNA: TGCGCCAGCAGGCGGGAGGGGAATGAGCAGTTCTTC. Protein product: CASRREGNEQFF.

V is TRBV28 and J is TRBJ1-5, with 12 bases identical to TRBD1. CDR3 length: 16 residues. V shed 7 bases, J shed 6 bases, and the junction held 10 bases outside the gene matches. In germline, CDR1 is MDHEN, CDR2 SYDVKM. CDR3 in amino acids: CASNSPGTGGGQPQHF. The CDR3 coding sequence is TGTGCCAGCAATTCTCCCGGGACAGGGGGCGGTCAGCCCCAGCATTTT.

Turning to this clone: Other DNA sequences in this specimen translate into the identical CDR3. The J gene is TRBJ2-3, the V gene TRBV7-9, with no clear D. The CDR3 runs 12 residues. CDR1 is SEHNR, CDR2 FQNEAQ, per germline (reference sequence). V was trimmed by 4 bases and J by 5 bases, leaving 7 bases between them. The CDR3: CASSSTGDTQYF. CDR3 in DNA: TGTGCCAGCAGCTCGACGGGAGATACGCAGTATTTT. The full variable domain, completed using reference TRBV7-9 and TRBJ2-3, is DTGVSQNPRHKITKRGQNVTFRCDPISEHNRLYWYRQTLGQGPEFLTYFQNEAQLEKSRLLSDRFSAERPKGSFSTLEIQRTEQGDSAMYLCASSSTGDTQYFGPGTRLTVL.

This clone was found many times. The chain combines TRBV28 with TRBJ1-5; D remains ambiguous. This CDR3 has 11 residues. V lost 7 bases to trimming and J lost 9 bases, with 10 bases between them. From germline, CDR1 is MDHEN and CDR2 SYDVKM. The CDR3 region has the DNA TGTGCCAGCACGCGAAGCGGGCCCCAGCATTTT. It encodes CASTRSGPQHF.

This chain connects TRBV20-1 to TRBJ1-1, with unresolved D. In germline, CDR1 is DFQATT, CDR2 SNEGSKA (reference sequence). V lost 4 bases and J 7 bases, leaving 10 bases between the germline ends. The CDR3 has 11 amino acids. In DNA form, the CDR3 reads TGCAGTGCTAACCCCCGTGATGAAGCTTTCTTT. Encoded protein: CSANPRDEAFF.

This clone has a count of ten or more. The genes are TRBV7-2 and TRBJ2-7; 8 bases match TRBD1. The CDR3 contains 13 residues. Trimming cost V 6 bases and J 7 bases; bases outside gene matches: 8. Germline CDR1 reads SGHTA; CDR2 reads FQGNSA. CDR3 bases: TGTGCCAGCAGTCCGACAGGGGTCCGTGAGCAGTACTTC. The encoded protein is CASSPTGVREQYF.

As DNA, the CDR3 is TGTGCCAGCAGTACACAGGGTGGGGGATACGATACGCAGTATTTT. It encodes CASSTQGGGYDTQYF. The V call is TRBV6-5, the J call TRBJ2-3, with D maybe TRBD1 (6 bases). Per the germline V gene, CDR1 is MNHEY and CDR2 is SVGAGI. V lost 5 bases and J lost 6, with 18 bases in between. The CDR3 spans 15 residues.

This clone was found a few times. Other DNA sequences in this sample translate to the same CDR3. The V gene is TRBV2, the J gene TRBJ2-7, with D possibly being TRBD2 (6 bases). Germline-derived CDR1 and CDR2 are SNHLY and FYNNEI. This CDR3 is 13 amino acids long. Trimming cost V 3 bases and J 1 base, with 7 bases left between them. Written as DNA, the CDR3 is TGTGCCAGCAGTGAGGGGGGATCCTACGAGCAGTACTTC. It is translated as CASSEGGSYEQYF.

This clone has more than one count but fewer than ten. The conserved phenylalanine or tryptophan is not found at the CDR3 terminus, so this likely reflects a read error. Because the CDR3's place on the DNA is in doubt, the DNA is left out and the CDR3 is given as listed by TCRdb. V is TRBV7-2 and J is TRBJ1-1; TRBD1, as called in the table, went unchecked against the DNA. Germline V gene data show CDR1 as SGHTA and CDR2 as FQGNSA. The CDR3 has 13 residues if both end residues are counted. The CDR3: CASSSRDRGELRL.

This clone was seen only a few times. The chain couples TRBV19 to TRBJ2-7, with D perhaps being TRBD1 or TRBD2 (5 bases each). Trimming took off 4 bases at V and 0 bases at J, with 16 bases between the two ends. Germline CDR1 LNHDA, CDR2 SQIVND (reference sequence). The CDR3 has 16 amino acids. Here the CDR3 reads CASSSGQGRSSYEQYF. The CDR3 region has the DNA TGTGCCAGTAGTAGTGGGCAGGGACGAAGCTCCTACGAGCAGTACTTC.

The V and J genes are TRBV27 and TRBJ2-6, with D perhaps matching TRBD2 (6 bases). This CDR3 is built from 14 residues. The V gene lost 6 bases and the J gene lost 5 bases, with 11 bases spanning the gap. CDR1 MNHEY and CDR2 SMNVEV come from the germline V gene (reference sequence). The CDR3 protein is CASRGTSRANVLTF. CDR3 DNA sequence: TGTGCCAGCAGGGGGACTTCAAGGGCCAACGTCCTGACTTTC.

This clone was counted a few times. The chain carries TRBV7-2 and TRBJ2-3; D is undetermined. Germline CDR1 and CDR2: SGHTA and FQGNSA. V shed 5 bases and J shed 5 bases, with 11 bases lying between them. The CDR3 sequence is 13 residues long. CDR3 bases: TGTGCCAGCAGCGTCCACTCTCAAGATACGCAGTATTTT. Residues: CASSVHSQDTQYF.

The chain is built from TRBV29-1 and TRBJ2-7; D unclear. Germline V gene sequence: CDR1 SQVTM, CDR2 ANQGSEA. The V end lost 4 bases, the J end lost 2 bases, and 12 bases lay between the germline ends. CDR3 length: 13 amino acids. Written as DNA, the CDR3 is TGCAGCGTTGTAGGTACTGTCACCTACGAGCAGTACTTC. This encodes CSVVGTVTYEQYF.

This clone appeared many times. Other DNA sequences in the same sample also yield this CDR3. The chain carries TRBV28 and TRBJ1-1; D gene unclear. Germline V CDR1 and CDR2: MDHEN, SYDVKM. The CDR3 is 11 residues long. The V end lost 5 bases, the J end lost 5 bases, and 6 bases lay between the germline ends. The CDR3 protein is CASSRGTEAFF. The CDR3 DNA follows: TGTGCCAGCAGTCGAGGGACTGAAGCTTTCTTT. Full variable domain (remainder filled in from reference TRBV28 and TRBJ1-1): DVKVTQSSRYLVKRTGEKVFLECVQDMDHENMFWYRQDPGLGLRLIYFSYDVKMKEKGDIPEGYSVSREKKERFSLILESASTNQTSMYLCASSRGTEAFFGQGTRLTVV.

This clone has only a few counts. Different DNA sequences within this sample yield the same CDR3. The chain employs TRBV10-3 and TRBJ2-5; 10 bases are a match to TRBD2. There are 13 residues in the CDR3. Germline CDR1 is ENHRY and CDR2 is SYGVKD. V lost 10 bases to trimming and J lost 5 bases; unmatched junction nucleotides: 7. The CDR3 reads CATLAGVGETQYF. The CDR3 DNA reads TGTGCCACGCTAGCGGGAGTGGGGGAGACCCAGTACTTC.

This clone has a handful of counts. The chain employs TRBV19 and TRBJ1-1; no clear D gene. Germline V CDR1 and CDR2: LNHDA, SQIVND (reference sequence). The CDR3 has 14 amino acids. Between the trimmed V and J ends, which lost 8 bases and 2 bases, there was a span of 15 bases. The CDR3 nucleotides read TGTGCCAGTCTTAAGCGGGAGAGAAACACTGAAGCTTTCTTT. Its protein product is CASLKRERNTEAFF.